This TCR beta chain was sequenced in a study of OX40 agonist ivuxolimab in advanced cancers. Across the study: Partial responses, seen in three patients, involved one hepatocellular carcinoma and two cutaneous melanomas.

CDR1 and CDR2 (germline): MGHDK, SYGVNS. The length of the CDR3 is 16 residues. Trimming cost V 4 bases and J 4 bases, with 18 bases left between them. Here immunoSEQ multiplex PCR was the method, and the copy in TCRdb shows in-frame clones only, minus some. Here the sample spans about 43,000 clones, around 87% being singletons. The chain links TRBV25-1 to TRBJ2-3; TRBD1 might be the D (5 bases). The clonotype comes from an adult with an advanced solid tumor such as melanoma, head and neck, liver or kidney cancer. The sample here was CD4+ or CD8+ T cells sorted from blood, taken in a trial of the OX40 agonist ivuxolimab. DNA for the CDR3: TGTGCCAGCAGTGGGCGGCAGGCAGGGTTCGCAGATACGCAGTATTTT. Its translation is CASSGRQAGFADTQYF.